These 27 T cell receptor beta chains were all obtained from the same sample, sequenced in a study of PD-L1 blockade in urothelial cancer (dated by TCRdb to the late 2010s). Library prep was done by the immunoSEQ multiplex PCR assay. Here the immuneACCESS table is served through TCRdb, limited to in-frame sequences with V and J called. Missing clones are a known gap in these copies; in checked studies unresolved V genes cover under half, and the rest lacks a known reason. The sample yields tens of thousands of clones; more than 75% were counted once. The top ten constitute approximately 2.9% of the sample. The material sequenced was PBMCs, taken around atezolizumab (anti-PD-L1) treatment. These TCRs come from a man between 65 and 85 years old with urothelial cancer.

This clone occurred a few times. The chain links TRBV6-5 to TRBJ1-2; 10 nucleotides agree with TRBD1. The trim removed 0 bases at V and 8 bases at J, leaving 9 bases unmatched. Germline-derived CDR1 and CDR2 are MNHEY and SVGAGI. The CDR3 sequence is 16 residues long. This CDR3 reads CASSYSLSGTGEGYTF. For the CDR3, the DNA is TGTGCCAGCAGTTACTCCTTATCCGGGACAGGGGAAGGCTACACCTTC.

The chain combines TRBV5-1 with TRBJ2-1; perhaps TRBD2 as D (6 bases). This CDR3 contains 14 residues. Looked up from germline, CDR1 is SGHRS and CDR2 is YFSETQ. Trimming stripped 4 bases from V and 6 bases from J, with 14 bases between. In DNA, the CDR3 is TGCGCCAGCAGCCCCGGGAGTATGGGCAATGAGCAGTTCTTC. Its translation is CASSPGSMGNEQFF.

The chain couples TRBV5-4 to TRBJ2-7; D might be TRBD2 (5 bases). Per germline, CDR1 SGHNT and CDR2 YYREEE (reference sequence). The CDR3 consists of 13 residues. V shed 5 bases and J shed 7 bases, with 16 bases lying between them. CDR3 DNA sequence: TGTGCCAGCAGACAAGGAAGTTCGGGAGAGCAGTACTTC. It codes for CASRQGSSGEQYF. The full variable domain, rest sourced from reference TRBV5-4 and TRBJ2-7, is ETGVTQSPTHLIKTRGQQVTLRCSSQSGHNTVSWYQQALGQGPQFIFQYYREEENGRGNFPPRFSGLQFPNYSSELNVNALELDDSALYLCASRQGSSGEQYFGPGTRLTVT.

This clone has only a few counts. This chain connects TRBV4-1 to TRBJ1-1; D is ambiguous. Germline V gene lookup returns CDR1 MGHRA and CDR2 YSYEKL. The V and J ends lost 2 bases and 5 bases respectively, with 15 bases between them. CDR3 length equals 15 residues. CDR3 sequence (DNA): TGCGCCAGCAGCCAATTATCCAAATCGAGGACTGAAGCTTTCTTT. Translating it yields CASSQLSKSRTEAFF.

The CDR3 loop is CASSQGWASNYGYTF. The CDR3 region has the DNA TGTGCCAGCAGCCAAGGCTGGGCCAGCAACTATGGCTACACCTTC. V usage is TRBV4-2 and J usage is TRBJ1-2; D is unclear. The CDR3 totals 15 residues. From germline, CDR1 is LGHNA and CDR2 YNFKEQ. The ends were cut back, 1 base at V and 2 bases at J, with 11 bases in the middle.

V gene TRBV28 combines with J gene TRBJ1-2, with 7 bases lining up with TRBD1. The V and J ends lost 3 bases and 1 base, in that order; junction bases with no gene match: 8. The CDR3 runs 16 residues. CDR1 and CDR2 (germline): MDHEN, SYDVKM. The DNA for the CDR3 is TGTGCCAGCAGTTTTCTCTCTGGGACAGATAACTATGGCTACACCTTC. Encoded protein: CASSFLSGTDNYGYTF.

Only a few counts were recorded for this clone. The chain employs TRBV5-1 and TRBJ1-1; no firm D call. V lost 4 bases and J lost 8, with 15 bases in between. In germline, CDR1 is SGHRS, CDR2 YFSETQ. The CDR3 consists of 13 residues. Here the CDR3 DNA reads TGCGCCAGCAGCGGCGGGAAGGATGAGGAAGCTTTCTTT. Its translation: CASSGGKDEEAFF.

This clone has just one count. DNA for the CDR3: TGCGCCAGCAGCCGAGCGTCCGGGACTAGCTTGAACAATGAGCAGTTCTTC. It specifies CASSRASGTSLNNEQFF. V gene TRBV4-3 combines with J gene TRBJ2-1; 9 bases align to TRBD2. The CDR3 covers 17 residues. J gave up 5 bases and V 4 bases, and 12 bases lay outside the gene matches. Germline CDR1 LGHNA, CDR2 YSLEER.

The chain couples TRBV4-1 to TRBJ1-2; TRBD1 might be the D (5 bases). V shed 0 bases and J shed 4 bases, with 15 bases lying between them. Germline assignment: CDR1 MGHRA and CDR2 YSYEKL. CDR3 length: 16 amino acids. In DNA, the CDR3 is TGCGCCAGCAGCCAAGATCTTAGCGGGGACCTCTATGGCTACACCTTC. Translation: CASSQDLSGDLYGYTF.

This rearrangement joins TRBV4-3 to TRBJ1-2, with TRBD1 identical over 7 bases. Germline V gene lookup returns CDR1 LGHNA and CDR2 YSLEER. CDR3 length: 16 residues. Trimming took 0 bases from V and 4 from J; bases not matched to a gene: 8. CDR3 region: CASSQETYDRVYGYTF. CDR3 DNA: TGCGCCAGCAGCCAAGAGACGTACGACAGGGTCTATGGCTACACCTTC.

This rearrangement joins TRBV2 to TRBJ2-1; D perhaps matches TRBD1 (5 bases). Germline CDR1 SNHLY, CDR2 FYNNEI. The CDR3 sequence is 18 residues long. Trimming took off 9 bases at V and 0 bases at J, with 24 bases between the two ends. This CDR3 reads CARDEGAEDSSSYNEQFF. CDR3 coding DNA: TGTGCCAGGGACGAAGGGGCCGAAGACTCTAGCTCCTACAATGAGCAGTTCTTC.

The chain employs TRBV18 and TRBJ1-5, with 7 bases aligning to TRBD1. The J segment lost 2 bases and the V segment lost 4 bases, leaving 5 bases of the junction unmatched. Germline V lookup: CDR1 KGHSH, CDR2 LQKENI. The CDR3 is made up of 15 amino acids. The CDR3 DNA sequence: TGTGCCAGCTCACTCACAGGGGCCGGCAATCAGCCCCAGCATTTT. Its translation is CASSLTGAGNQPQHF.

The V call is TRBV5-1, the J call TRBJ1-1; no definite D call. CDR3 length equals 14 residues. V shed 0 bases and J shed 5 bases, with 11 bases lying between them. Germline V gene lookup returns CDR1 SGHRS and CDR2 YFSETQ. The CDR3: CASSLDPGKTEAFF. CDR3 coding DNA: TGCGCCAGCAGCTTGGACCCGGGGAAGACTGAAGCTTTCTTT.

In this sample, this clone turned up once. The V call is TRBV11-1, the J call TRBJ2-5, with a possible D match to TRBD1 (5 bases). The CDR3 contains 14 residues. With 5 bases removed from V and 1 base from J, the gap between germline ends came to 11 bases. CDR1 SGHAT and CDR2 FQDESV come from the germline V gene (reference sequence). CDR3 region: CASSPTGPQETQYF. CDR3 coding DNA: TGTGCCAGCAGCCCCACAGGACCCCAAGAGACCCAGTACTTC.

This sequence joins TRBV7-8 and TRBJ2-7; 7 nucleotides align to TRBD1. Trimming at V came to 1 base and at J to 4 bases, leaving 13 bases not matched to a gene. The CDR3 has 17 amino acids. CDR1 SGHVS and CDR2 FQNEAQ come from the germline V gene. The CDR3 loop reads CASSLEQGTVIHYEQYF. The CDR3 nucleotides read TGTGCCAGCAGCTTAGAGCAGGGGACAGTCATTCATTACGAGCAGTACTTC.

Here the CDR3 DNA reads TGTGCCAGTAGTACCACCCGACAGGGGGCAGGGGAGACCCAGTACTTC. Its translation is CASSTTRQGAGETQYF. V is TRBV19 and J is TRBJ2-5; TRBD1 matches 10 bases. The CDR3 totals 16 residues. Germline V lookup: CDR1 LNHDA, CDR2 SQIVND (reference sequence). The ends lost 4 bases at V and 5 bases at J; junction bases unmatched: 10.

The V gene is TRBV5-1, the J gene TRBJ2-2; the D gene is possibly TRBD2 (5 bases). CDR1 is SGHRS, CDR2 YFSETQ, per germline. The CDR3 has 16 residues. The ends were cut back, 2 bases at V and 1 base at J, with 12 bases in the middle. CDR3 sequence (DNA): TGCGCCAGCAGCTTTGGTTCGGGAAAGAACACCGGGGAGCTGTTTTTT. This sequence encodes CASSFGSGKNTGELFF.

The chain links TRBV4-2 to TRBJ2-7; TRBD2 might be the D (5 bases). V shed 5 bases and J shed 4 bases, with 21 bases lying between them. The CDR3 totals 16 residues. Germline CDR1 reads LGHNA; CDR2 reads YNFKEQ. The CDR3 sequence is CASSYSTSGSPYEQYF. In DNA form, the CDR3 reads TGTGCCAGCAGCTATTCAACTAGTGGCAGCCCGTACGAGCAGTACTTC.

CDR3 protein: CASRSPYGYTF. In DNA form, the CDR3 reads TGTGCCAGCAGGTCCCCGTATGGCTACACCTTC. This chain uses TRBV28 with TRBJ1-2; no reliable D call. The length of the CDR3 is 11 residues. V was pared by 6 bases and J by 5 bases, with 7 bases between. Germline V gene data show CDR1 as MDHEN and CDR2 as SYDVKM.

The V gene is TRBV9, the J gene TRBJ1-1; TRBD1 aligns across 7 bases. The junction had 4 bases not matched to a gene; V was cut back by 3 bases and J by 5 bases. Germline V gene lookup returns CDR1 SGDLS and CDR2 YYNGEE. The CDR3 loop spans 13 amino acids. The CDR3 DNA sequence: TGTGCCAGCAGCGACAGGGGAGAGACTGAAGCTTTCTTT. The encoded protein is CASSDRGETEAFF.

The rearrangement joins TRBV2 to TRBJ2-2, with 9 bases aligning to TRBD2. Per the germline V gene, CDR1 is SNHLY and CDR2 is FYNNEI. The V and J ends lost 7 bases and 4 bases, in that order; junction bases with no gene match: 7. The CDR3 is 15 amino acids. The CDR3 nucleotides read TGTGCCAGCATGAGCGGCGGGAGGGCCACCGGGGAGCTGTTTTTT. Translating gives CASMSGGRATGELFF.

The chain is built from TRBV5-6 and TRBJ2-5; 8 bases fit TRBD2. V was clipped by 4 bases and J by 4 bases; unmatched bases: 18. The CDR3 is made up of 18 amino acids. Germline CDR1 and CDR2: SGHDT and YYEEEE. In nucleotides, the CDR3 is TGTGCCAGCAGCCAGAAAGTTGGGGGCGGGAGGATGGTAGAGACCCAGTACTTC. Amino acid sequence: CASSQKVGGGRMVETQYF. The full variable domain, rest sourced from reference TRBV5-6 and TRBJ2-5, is DAGVTQSPTHLIKTRGQQVTLRCSPKSGHDTVSWYQQALGQGPQFIFQYYEEEERQRGNFPDRFSGHQFPNYSSELNVNALLLGDSALYLCASSQKVGGGRMVETQYFGPGTRLLVL.

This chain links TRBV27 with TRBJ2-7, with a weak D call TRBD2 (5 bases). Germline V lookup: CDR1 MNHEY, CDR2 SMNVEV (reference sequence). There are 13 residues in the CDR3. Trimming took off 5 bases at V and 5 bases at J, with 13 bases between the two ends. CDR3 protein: CASSEVGRNEQYF. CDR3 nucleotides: TGTGCCAGCAGTGAAGTAGGGAGAAACGAGCAGTACTTC.

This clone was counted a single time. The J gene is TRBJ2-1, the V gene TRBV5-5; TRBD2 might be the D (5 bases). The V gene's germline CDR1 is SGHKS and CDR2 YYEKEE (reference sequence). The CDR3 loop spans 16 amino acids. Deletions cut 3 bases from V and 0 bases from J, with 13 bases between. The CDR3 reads CASSSGSPSSYNEQFF. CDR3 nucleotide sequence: TGTGCCAGCAGCTCGGGGAGCCCGAGCTCCTACAATGAGCAGTTCTTC.

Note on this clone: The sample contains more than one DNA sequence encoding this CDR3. The CDR3 DNA reads as TGTGCCAGCTCACCATCACGGTCCACAGATACGCAGTATTTT. As protein: CASSPSRSTDTQYF. V usage is TRBV18 and J usage is TRBJ2-3; D unclear. CDR1 is KGHSH, CDR2 LQKENI, per germline. The length of the CDR3 is 14 residues. Trimming took off 2 bases at V and 2 bases at J, with 8 bases between the two ends.

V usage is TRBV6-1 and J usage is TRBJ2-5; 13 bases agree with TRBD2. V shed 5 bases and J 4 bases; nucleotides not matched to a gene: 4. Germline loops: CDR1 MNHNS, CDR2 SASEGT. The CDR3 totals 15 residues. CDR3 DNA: TGTGCCAGCAGTCTAAGACTAGCGGGAGGAGAGACCCAGTACTTC. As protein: CASSLRLAGGETQYF.

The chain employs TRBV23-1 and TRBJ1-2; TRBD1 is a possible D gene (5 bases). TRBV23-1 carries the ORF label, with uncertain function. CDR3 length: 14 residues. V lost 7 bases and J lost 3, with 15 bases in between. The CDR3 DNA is TGCGCCAGCATTCCCAAAACAGGAGACTATGGCTACACCTTC. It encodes CASIPKTGDYGYTF.